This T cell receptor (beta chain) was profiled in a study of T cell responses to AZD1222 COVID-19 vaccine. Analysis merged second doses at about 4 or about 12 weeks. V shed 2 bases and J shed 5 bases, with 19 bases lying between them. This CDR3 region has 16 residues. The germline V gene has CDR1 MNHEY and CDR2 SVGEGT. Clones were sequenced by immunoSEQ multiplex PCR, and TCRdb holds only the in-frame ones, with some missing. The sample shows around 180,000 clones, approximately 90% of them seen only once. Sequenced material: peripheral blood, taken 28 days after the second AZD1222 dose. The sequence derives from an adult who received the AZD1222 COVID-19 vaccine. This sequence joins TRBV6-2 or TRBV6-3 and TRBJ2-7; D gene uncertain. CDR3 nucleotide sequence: TGTGCCAGCAGTTACCCTTCGGCCACAACCTCGGACGAGCAGTACTTC. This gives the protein CASSYPSATTSDEQYF.